A single sample is the source of the 24 T cell receptor beta chains below, sequenced in a study of glioma-infiltrating T cells. Using RNA template, CDR3s of TCR alpha and beta were amplified with iRepertoire arm-PCR. A single record per CDR3 protein comes from TCRdb applying MiXCR to the multiplex PCR reads. The sample includes 40,000 or so distinct CDR3 sequences, about a fifth of them seen just once. The sample taken for sequencing was glioma tissue, nonneoplastic brain tissue, or PBMCs (not recorded which). Receptors originate from a human donor with low-grade glioma or glioblastoma, undergoing nonglioma brain surgery, or in good health (not recorded which).

This clonotype was recorded at least ten times. The genes are TRBV7-3 and TRBJ2-7; 9 bases line up with TRBD2. The CDR3 covers 15 residues. Germline V gives CDR1 SGHTA, CDR2 FQGTGA. The junction had 9 bases not matched to a gene; V was cut back by 4 bases and J by 5 bases. The CDR3 DNA reads as TGTGCCAGCAGCTACGCGGGGGGGCCTATGAACGAGCAGTACTTC. Residues: CASSYAGGPMNEQYF.

The chain has TRBV11-1 and TRBJ2-1; 9 nucleotides align to TRBD2. V dropped 5 bases and J dropped 8; count of bases not matched to a gene: 10. CDR1 and CDR2 (germline): SGHAT, FQDESV (reference sequence). The CDR3 is 15 residues long. The CDR3 DNA is TGTGCCAGCAGCCACCCCGGGACTAGCTCCGATGAGCAGTTCTTC. This gives the protein CASSHPGTSSDEQFF. Combining the CDR3 with reference TRBV11-1 and TRBJ2-1 gives the whole variable domain EAEVAQSPRYKITEKSQAVAFWCDPISGHATLYWYRQILGQGPELLVQFQDESVVDDSQLPKDRFSAERLKGVDSTLKIQPAELGDSAMYLCASSHPGTSSDEQFFGPGTRLTVL.

This clonotype was seen many times. This chain joins TRBV3-1 and TRBJ1-1; no firm D call. Deletions cut 1 base from V and 7 bases from J, with 13 bases between. The CDR3 covers 14 residues. Germline V gene sequence: CDR1 LGHDT, CDR2 YNNKEL (reference sequence). The CDR3 loop reads CASSQASSGGEAFF. In DNA, the CDR3 is TGTGCCAGCAGCCAAGCTTCATCAGGCGGTGAAGCTTTCTTT. Combining the CDR3 with reference TRBV3-1 and TRBJ1-1 gives the whole variable domain DTAVSQTPKYLVTQMGNDKSIKCEQNLGHDTMYWYKQDSKKFLKIMFSYNNKELIINETVPNRFSPKSPDKAHLNLHINSLELGDSAVYFCASSQASSGGEAFFGQGTRLTVV.

This clonotype was detected many times. CDR3 residues: CSAQGDRGLNTEAFF. Here the CDR3 DNA reads TGCAGTGCCCAAGGGGACAGGGGCCTCAACACTGAAGCTTTCTTT. This chain links TRBV20-1 with TRBJ1-1; 10 bases match TRBD1. Germline V gene lookup returns CDR1 DFQATT and CDR2 SNEGSKA (reference sequence). This CDR3 has 15 residues. V shed 6 bases and J 2 bases; nucleotides not matched to a gene: 9.

The V call is TRBV5-1, the J call TRBJ2-2; the D is unclear. This CDR3 region has 18 residues. Trimming left V 4 bases short and J 7 bases short, with 26 bases between. Germline V CDR1 and CDR2: SGHRS, YFSETQ. The CDR3 DNA reads as TGCGCCAGCAGCCATCAACCCCCCACCAAACAGTCCCTCGGGGAGCTGTTTTTT. It yields the protein CASSHQPPTKQSLGELFF.

This clonotype was found many times. This rearrangement joins TRBV20-1 to TRBJ1-5, with TRBD1 matching over 7 bases. This CDR3 is built from 13 residues. Germline assignment: CDR1 DFQATT and CDR2 SNEGSKA (reference sequence). The J segment lost 7 bases and the V segment lost 7 bases, leaving 10 bases of the junction unmatched. The CDR3 here is CSVRGTEQQPQHF. The CDR3 DNA reads TGCAGTGTACGAGGGACAGAGCAACAGCCCCAGCATTTT.

Ten or more counts support this clonotype. The rearrangement uses TRBV20-1 and TRBJ1-1; D uncertain. This CDR3 region has 15 residues. Germline CDR1 is DFQATT and CDR2 is SNEGSKA (reference sequence). Trimming took off 0 bases at V and 1 base at J, with 12 bases between the two ends. This CDR3 is CSARDRRTQNTEAFF. The CDR3 DNA reads as TGCAGTGCTAGAGATCGGAGGACCCAGAACACTGAAGCTTTCTTT.

Regarding this clonotype: This may stem from a read error, because a much larger clone lies one nucleotide away. The V gene is TRBV6-1, the J gene TRBJ1-3; weak D call: TRBD1 (5 bases). Trimming shortened V by 6 bases and J by 3 bases, and 12 bases separated the two germline ends. The CDR3 is 14 residues long. Germline-derived CDR1 and CDR2 are MNHNS and SASEGT. This CDR3 is CASSQGTDGNTIYF. Written as DNA, the CDR3 is TGTGCCAGCAGCCAAGGGACCGATGGAAACACCATATATTTT.

This clonotype was found a few times. The genes are TRBV19 and TRBJ2-5; possibly TRBD1 or TRBD2 for D (6 bases each). This CDR3 region has 15 residues. CDR1 and CDR2 from the germline V gene are LNHDA and SQIVND (reference sequence). The V end was cut by 2 bases, the J end by 3 bases, with 13 bases between. CDR3 nucleotides: TGTGCCAGTAGTATATTACGGGGGCTGGAAGAGACCCAGTACTTC. The encoded protein is CASSILRGLEETQYF. The variable domain in full, completed from reference TRBV19 and TRBJ2-5, reads DGGITQSPKYLFRKEGQNVTLSCEQNLNHDAMYWYRQDPGQGLRLIYYSQIVNDFQKGDIAEGYSVSREKKESFPLTVTSAQKNPTAFYLCASSILRGLEETQYFGPGTRLLVL.

This clonotype was recorded at least ten times. This chain links TRBV28 with TRBJ2-7; D is tentatively TRBD1 or TRBD2 (5 bases each). CDR3 length: 14 amino acids. CDR1 and CDR2 (germline): MDHEN, SYDVKM. V was clipped by 5 bases and J by 3 bases, with 14 bases between them. This CDR3 reads CASSNTGRSYEQYF. The CDR3 DNA follows: TGTGCCAGCAGTAATACGGGACGGAGCTACGAGCAGTACTTC. Full variable domain (outside the CDR3, taken from reference TRBV28 and TRBJ2-7): DVKVTQSSRYLVKRTGEKVFLECVQDMDHENMFWYRQDPGLGLRLIYFSYDVKMKEKGDIPEGYSVSREKKERFSLILESASTNQTSMYLCASSNTGRSYEQYFGPGTRLTVT.

Ten or more counts support this clonotype. The chain carries TRBV20-1 and TRBJ2-3, with no clear D. The germline gives CDR1 DFQATT, CDR2 SNEGSKA (reference sequence). The CDR3 is 13 residues long. Deletions cut 6 bases from V and 0 bases from J, with 10 bases between. This chain's CDR3 is CSANFRSTDTQYF. As DNA, the CDR3 is TGCAGTGCCAACTTTAGGAGCACAGATACGCAGTATTTT.

In this sample, this clonotype turned up many times. This rearrangement joins TRBV28 to TRBJ1-2; D not certain. V lost 5 bases and J lost 2, with 24 bases in between. Germline CDR1 MDHEN, CDR2 SYDVKM. The CDR3 extends over 18 amino acids. CDR3 protein: CASSTTSPRLGGNYGYTF. CDR3 DNA: TGTGCCAGCAGTACCACTTCGCCCCGCCTCGGAGGGAACTATGGCTACACCTTC.

This clonotype was seen repeatedly, ten times or more. The chain is built from TRBV11-2 and TRBJ1-5; D is unclear. The CDR3 spans 12 residues. The V gene's germline CDR1 is SGHAT and CDR2 FQNNGV. Deletions cut 5 bases from V and 4 bases from J, with 6 bases between. The CDR3 here is CASSTQNQPQHF. Written as DNA, the CDR3 is TGTGCCAGCAGCACCCAAAATCAGCCCCAGCATTTT.

This clonotype occurred many times. The rearrangement joins TRBV10-2 to TRBJ1-2; possibly TRBD1 for D (5 bases). V was shortened by 2 bases and J by 6 bases, with 16 bases between the two germline ends. Germline V gene lookup returns CDR1 WSHSY and CDR2 SAAADI. The CDR3 extends over 15 amino acids. CDR3 loop: CASSERTGGVNGYTF. CDR3 DNA: TGCGCCAGCAGTGAGCGTACCGGAGGGGTGAATGGCTACACCTTC.

Relative to its sample, this clonotype is medium-sized (0.01 to 0.1%). CDR3 residues: CASSGGDTDTQYF. CDR3 DNA sequence: TGTGCCAGCAGCGGGGGCGATACAGATACGCAGTATTTT. This chain connects TRBV6-2 or TRBV6-3 to TRBJ2-3; the D call may be TRBD1 or TRBD2 (6 bases each). Trimming cost V 6 bases and J 3 bases, with 10 bases left between them. The CDR3 has 13 residues. In germline, CDR1 is MNHEY, CDR2 SVGEGT.

This clonotype was recorded many times. The J gene is TRBJ1-1, the V gene TRBV5-5; D is unresolved. Trimming stripped 2 bases from V and 9 bases from J, with 11 bases between. The CDR3 covers 12 residues. The germline V gene has CDR1 SGHKS and CDR2 YYEKEE (reference sequence). CDR3 DNA: TGTGCCAGCAGCTTACTGACACTTCAAGCTTTCTTT. This gives the protein CASSLLTLQAFF. The full variable domain, completed using reference TRBV5-5 and TRBJ1-1, is DAGVTQSPTHLIKTRGQQVTLRCSPISGHKSVSWYQQVLGQGPQFIFQYYEKEERGRGNFPDRFSARQFPNYSSELNVNALLLGDSALYLCASSLLTLQAFFGQGTRLTVV.

Notes on this clonotype: A clone one base away is much larger, so this may be a read error. V is TRBV12-3 or TRBV12-4 and J is TRBJ2-1; TRBD2 is a possible D gene (6 bases). This CDR3 spans 12 amino acids. V lost 4 bases and J 8 bases, leaving 9 bases between the germline ends. The chain's CDR3 is CASSSSGYEQFF. The CDR3 DNA is TGTGCCAGCAGTTCGAGCGGGTATGAGCAGTTCTTC.

With respect to this clonotype: This may stem from a read error, because a much larger clone lies one nucleotide away. The genes are TRBV12-3 or TRBV12-4 and TRBJ1-5, with D possibly being TRBD1 (5 bases). CDR3 length: 15 amino acids. In DNA form, the CDR3 reads TGTGCCGGCAGTTTTGAGGGGTTCGGCAATCAGCCCCAGCATTTT. Encoded protein: CAGSFEGFGNQPQHF.

The chain uses TRBV9 and TRBJ2-7; D is uncertain. Germline loops: CDR1 SGDLS, CDR2 YYNGEE. With 3 bases removed from V and 5 bases from J, the gap between germline ends came to 18 bases. The length of the CDR3 is 15 residues. CDR3 bases: TGTGCCAGCAGCGGAGCCCGCGACACGTCGGACGAGCAGTACTTC. Encoded protein: CASSGARDTSDEQYF.

This clonotype was counted many times. The chain has TRBV12-3 or TRBV12-4 and TRBJ1-5; tentative D call: TRBD1 (6 bases). V was trimmed by 2 bases and J by 3 bases, leaving 8 bases between them. CDR3 length: 14 residues. CDR3 in DNA: TGTGCCAGCAGTTTAAACAGGGACAATCAGCCCCAGCATTTT. It yields the protein CASSLNRDNQPQHF.

In its sample, this clonotype was seen many times. The chain couples TRBV10-3 to TRBJ1-5; perhaps TRBD1 as D (5 bases). This CDR3 has 15 residues. The ends were cut back, 11 bases at V and 1 base at J, with 18 bases in the middle. CDR1 ENHRY and CDR2 SYGVKD come from the germline V gene. The CDR3 here is CASREGVGSNQPQHF. CDR3 nucleotides: TGTGCCTCCAGGGAGGGAGTCGGGAGCAATCAGCCCCAGCATTTT.

Worth noting for this clonotype: The junction does not match germline at one end; this may be a read error. The rearrangement links TRBV6-9 to TRBJ2-3; tentative D call: TRBD1 (6 bases). The CDR3 has 13 residues. In germline, CDR1 is MNHGY, CDR2 SVAAGI. This CDR3 reads CARSYQGTDTQYF. The CDR3 DNA sequence: TGTGCCCGCAGTTACCAGGGGACAGATACGCAGTATTTT.

This clonotype was seen repeatedly, ten times or more. The chain employs TRBV29-1 and TRBJ2-1; no definite D call. The V end was cut by 1 base, the J end by 7 bases, with 8 bases between. The CDR3 extends over 12 amino acids. Germline CDR1 and CDR2: SQVTM and ANQGSEA. CDR3 nucleotides: TGCAGCGTTGAAGTAAACGGTAATGAGCAGTTCTTC. It specifies CSVEVNGNEQFF.

Concerning this clonotype: With a much larger clone just one base away, this may be a read error. The V and J genes are TRBV12-3 or TRBV12-4 and TRBJ2-7; D might be TRBD1 (5 bases). Between the trimmed V and J ends, which lost 2 bases and 8 bases, there was a span of 13 bases. The CDR3 totals 13 residues. The CDR3 region has the DNA TGTGCCAGCAGTTTAATCTGGTCGGACAAGCAGTACTTC. It yields the protein CASSLIWSDKQYF.